The subject of this entry is one T cell receptor (beta chain). The data were produced by immunoSEQ multiplex PCR, yet TCRdb's version contains in-frame clones alone and is incomplete. The repertoire includes 45,000 to 70,000 clones, about 91% of them detected once, and approximately 0.21% sits in the top ten. The sample comes from a study of T cell changes during pregnancy in multiple sclerosis. The sequence derives from a female donor with multiple sclerosis, enrolled in a pregnancy study. This specimen was CD4+ T cells from peripheral blood mononuclear cells, taken in the second trimester of pregnancy.

The CDR3 is CASSWDRPNTEAFF. CDR3 in DNA: TGTGCCAGCAGTTGGGACAGGCCCAACACTGAAGCTTTCTTT. The chain joins TRBV28 to TRBJ1-1, with TRBD1 identical over 8 bases. The CDR3 sequence is 14 residues long. CDR1 MDHEN and CDR2 SYDVKM come from the germline V gene. Germline trimming cut 4 bases from V and 2 bases from J; bases unmatched to any gene: 3. The full variable domain, rest sourced from reference TRBV28 and TRBJ1-1, is DVKVTQSSRYLVKRTGEKVFLECVQDMDHENMFWYRQDPGLGLRLIYFSYDVKMKEKGDIPEGYSVSREKKERFSLILESASTNQTSMYLCASSWDRPNTEAFFGQGTRLTVV.